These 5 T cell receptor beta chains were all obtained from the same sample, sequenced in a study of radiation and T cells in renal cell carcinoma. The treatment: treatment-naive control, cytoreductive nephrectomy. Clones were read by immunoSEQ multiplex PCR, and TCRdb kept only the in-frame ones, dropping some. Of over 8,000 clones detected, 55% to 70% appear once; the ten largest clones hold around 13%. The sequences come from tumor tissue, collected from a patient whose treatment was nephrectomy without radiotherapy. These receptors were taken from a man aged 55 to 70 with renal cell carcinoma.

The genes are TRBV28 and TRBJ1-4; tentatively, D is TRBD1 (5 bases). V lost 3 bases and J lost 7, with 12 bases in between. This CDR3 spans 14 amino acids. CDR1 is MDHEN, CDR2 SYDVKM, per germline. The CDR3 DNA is TGTGCCAGCAGTTTTGCAGGGCAGGGTGAAAAACTGTTTTTT. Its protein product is CASSFAGQGEKLFF.

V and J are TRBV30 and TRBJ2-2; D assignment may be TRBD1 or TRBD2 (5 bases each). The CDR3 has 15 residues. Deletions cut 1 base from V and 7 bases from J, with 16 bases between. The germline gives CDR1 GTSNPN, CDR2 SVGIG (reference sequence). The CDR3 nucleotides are TGTGCCTGGAGTGACCCCGGGACGGACAACGGGGAGCTGTTTTTT. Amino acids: CAWSDPGTDNGELFF. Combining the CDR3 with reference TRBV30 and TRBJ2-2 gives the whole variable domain SQTIHQWPATLVQPVGSPLSLECTVEGTSNPNLYWYRQAAGRGLQLLFYSVGIGQISSEVPQNLSASRPQDRQFILSSKKLLLSDSGFYLCAWSDPGTDNGELFFGEGSRLTVL.

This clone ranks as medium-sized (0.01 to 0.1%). The CDR3 loop is CASSQPGIPPDTQYF. The CDR3 coding sequence is TGTGCCAGCAGCCAACCAGGGATCCCCCCAGATACGCAGTATTTT. The chain employs TRBV14 and TRBJ2-3; D might be TRBD1 (5 bases). CDR1 SGHDN and CDR2 FVKESK come from the germline V gene. This CDR3 contains 15 residues. Trimming stripped 2 bases from V and 4 bases from J, with 13 bases between.

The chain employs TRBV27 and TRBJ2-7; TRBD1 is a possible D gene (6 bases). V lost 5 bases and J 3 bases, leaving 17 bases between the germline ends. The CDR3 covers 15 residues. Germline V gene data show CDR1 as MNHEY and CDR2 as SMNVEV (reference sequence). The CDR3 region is CASSPMGATHYEQYF. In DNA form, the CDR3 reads TGTGCCAGCAGTCCCATGGGGGCCACCCACTACGAGCAGTACTTC.

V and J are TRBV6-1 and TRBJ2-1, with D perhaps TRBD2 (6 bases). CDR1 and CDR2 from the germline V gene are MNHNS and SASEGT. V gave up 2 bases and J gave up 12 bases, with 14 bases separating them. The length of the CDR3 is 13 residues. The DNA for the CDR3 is TGTGCCAGCAGTGAACTCCCCGGCGGGGTGCAGTTCTTC. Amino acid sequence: CASSELPGGVQFF.